The 30 T cell receptor beta chains listed next were all sequenced from one sample in a study of OX40 agonist ivuxolimab in advanced cancers. Profiled with immunoSEQ multiplex PCR; TCRdb holds only in-frame clones, not every one. Found here are tens of thousands of clones, roughly four fifths of them singletons; the top ten hold 5.5% to 8.5%. Sequenced here: CD4+ or CD8+ T cells sorted from blood, sampled in a trial of the OX40 agonist ivuxolimab. Source of these receptors: an adult with an advanced solid tumor such as melanoma, head and neck, liver or kidney cancer.

The chain carries TRBV5-5 and TRBJ1-1; 7 nucleotides match TRBD1. This CDR3 is 14 amino acids long. Trimming took 4 bases from V and 3 from J; bases not matched to a gene: 6. Per germline, CDR1 SGHKS and CDR2 YYEKEE (reference sequence). Here the CDR3 reads CASSRTGLDTEAFF. The CDR3 coding sequence is TGTGCCAGCAGCCGGACAGGATTAGACACTGAAGCTTTCTTT.

V is TRBV5-1 and J is TRBJ2-3; 15 bases agree with TRBD2. Trimming took 4 bases from V and 1 from J; bases not matched to a gene: 13. CDR3 size: 20 residues. The germline gives CDR1 SGHRS, CDR2 YFSETQ. CDR3 region: CASSTVGTSGRRGGTDTQYF. The CDR3 nucleotides read TGCGCCAGCAGCACCGTAGGGACTAGCGGGAGGAGGGGAGGCACAGATACGCAGTATTTT.

This chain connects TRBV7-9 to TRBJ1-2; D call uncertain. The CDR3 is 12 amino acids. Trimming shortened V by 5 bases and J by 1 base, and 5 bases separated the two germline ends. Looked up from germline, CDR1 is SEHNR and CDR2 is FQNEAQ (reference sequence). The CDR3 DNA sequence: TGTGCCAGCAGCGCCAGTAACTATGGCTACACCTTC. Residues: CASSASNYGYTF.

This clone is a singleton in its sample. J is TRBJ2-5 and V is TRBV10-3; 9 bases are shared with TRBD1. After removal of 5 bases from V and 2 bases from J, the junction contained 9 bases not matched to a gene. Germline V CDR1 and CDR2: ENHRY, SYGVKD. The CDR3 length is 16 residues. The DNA for the CDR3 is TGTGCCATCAGTAAGGACAGGGGAAATCGGCAAGAGACCCAGTACTTC. Translation: CAISKDRGNRQETQYF.

The J gene is TRBJ1-1, the V gene TRBV7-9, with 9 bases lining up with TRBD1. V trimming: 7 bases; J trimming: 1 base; junction bases outside the gene matches: 4. The CDR3 is made up of 14 amino acids. Germline CDR1 and CDR2: SEHNR and FQNEAQ (reference sequence). In DNA, the CDR3 is TGTGCCAGCACCAAGACAGGGGGGAACACTGAAGCTTTCTTT. Translated: CASTKTGGNTEAFF.

The chain uses TRBV7-3 and TRBJ2-1; D unclear. Germline CDR1 reads SGHTA; CDR2 reads FQGTGA. Between the trimmed V and J ends, which lost 2 bases and 5 bases, there was a span of 16 bases. The CDR3 runs 16 residues. The CDR3 sequence is CASSLYAGPPNNEQFF. In DNA form, the CDR3 reads TGTGCCAGCAGCTTATACGCCGGACCCCCAAACAATGAGCAGTTCTTC.

This chain joins TRBV10-3 and TRBJ2-7; 10 bases align to TRBD1. CDR3 length: 12 residues. V shed 4 bases and J 8 bases; nucleotides not matched to a gene: 2. Germline V gene lookup returns CDR1 ENHRY and CDR2 SYGVKD. For the CDR3, the DNA is TGTGCCATCAGTGGGGACAGGGGCAAGCAGTACGTC. This encodes CAISGDRGKQYV.

The rearrangement joins TRBV6-5 to TRBJ2-5, with D possibly being TRBD1 (6 bases). CDR3 size: 15 residues. V was pared by 6 bases and J by 2 bases, with 16 bases between. Germline V gives CDR1 MNHEY, CDR2 SVGAGI. This CDR3 is CASRPVRGLQETQYF. The CDR3 DNA sequence: TGTGCCAGCAGGCCCGTGAGGGGGTTGCAAGAGACCCAGTACTTC.

J is TRBJ1-1 and V is TRBV7-6; D is possibly TRBD1 (6 bases). The CDR3 is 17 residues long. The V end was cut by 1 base, the J end by 3 bases, with 18 bases between. Germline V gene sequence: CDR1 SGHVS, CDR2 FNYEAQ. The DNA of the CDR3 is TGTGCCAGCAGCTTAGGGGGATTAACACAGGGACACACTGAAGCTTTCTTT. Translated, it gives CASSLGGLTQGHTEAFF.

This chain uses TRBV5-8 with TRBJ2-7; D may be TRBD2 (5 bases). Trimming removed 6 bases at V and 4 bases at J, with 8 bases between. This CDR3 is 11 amino acids long. CDR1 is SGHTS and CDR2 is YDEGEE in the germline V gene. The CDR3 spells CASTRRYEQYF. CDR3 in DNA: TGTGCCAGCACGCGGAGGTACGAGCAGTACTTC.

This chain uses TRBV6-1 with TRBJ2-7, with D uncertain. V lost 3 bases and J 6 bases, leaving 6 bases between the germline ends. The germline V gene encodes CDR1 MNHNS and CDR2 SASEGT. This CDR3 is built from 11 residues. The CDR3 here is CASSDGVEQYV. The CDR3 DNA sequence: TGTGCCAGCAGTGATGGGGTCGAGCAGTACGTC.

This clone showed up just a few times. J is TRBJ2-2 and V is TRBV5-5; TRBD2 agrees at 9 bases. This CDR3 region has 15 residues. Germline values: CDR1 SGHKS, CDR2 YYEKEE (reference sequence). The ends lost 4 bases at V and 7 bases at J; junction bases unmatched: 8. The CDR3 spells CASSQIAGVIGELFF. In DNA, the CDR3 is TGTGCCAGCAGCCAGATAGCGGGAGTAATCGGGGAGCTGTTTTTT.

The J gene is TRBJ2-7, the V gene TRBV19; 8 bases fit TRBD1. The CDR3 is 16 residues long. The V gene's germline CDR1 is LNHDA and CDR2 SQIVND (reference sequence). Trimming took 6 bases from V and 2 from J; bases not matched to a gene: 12. CDR3 loop: CASSAGGGQGAYEQYV. CDR3 bases: TGTGCCAGTAGCGCCGGTGGAGGACAGGGAGCCTACGAGCAGTACGTC.

The V call is TRBV30, the J call TRBJ1-6; 7 bases map to TRBD1. Trimming took 2 bases from V and 0 from J; bases not matched to a gene: 4. Germline V CDR1 and CDR2: GTSNPN, SVGIG (reference sequence). The CDR3 is 16 residues long. The CDR3 is CAWSREGASYNSPLHF. Here the CDR3 DNA reads TGTGCCTGGAGTAGGGAGGGGGCCTCCTATAATTCACCCCTCCACTTT.

This chain connects TRBV30 to TRBJ2-5; D unclear. The germline V gene has CDR1 GTSNPN and CDR2 SVGIG (reference sequence). The CDR3 loop spans 10 amino acids. V lost 3 bases and J lost 1, with 0 bases in between. The CDR3 here is CAWSQETQYF. The CDR3 DNA reads as TGTGCCTGGAGCCAAGAGACCCAGTACTTC.

J is TRBJ1-2 and V is TRBV6-6; 8 bases match TRBD1. Per germline, CDR1 MNHNY and CDR2 SVGAGI (reference sequence). After removal of 2 bases from V and 8 bases from J, the junction contained 7 bases not matched to a gene. CDR3 length: 14 amino acids. In nucleotides, the CDR3 is TGTGCCAGCAGTTACATCAAACAGGGGGACGGCTACACCTTC. Its translation is CASSYIKQGDGYTF.

The chain couples TRBV20-1 to TRBJ1-5; the D is unclear. CDR1 and CDR2 (germline): DFQATT, SNEGSKA (reference sequence). The CDR3 is made up of 11 amino acids. The V end lost 2 bases, the J end lost 5 bases, and 4 bases lay between the germline ends. CDR3: CSARSDQPQHF. The CDR3 coding sequence is TGCAGTGCTAGAAGTGATCAGCCCCAGCATTTT.

This clone was recorded once. The chain is built from TRBV28 and TRBJ1-1; 8 nucleotides line up with TRBD1. The CDR3 is 17 amino acids. V shed 6 bases and J 1 base; nucleotides not matched to a gene: 13. Germline V gene data show CDR1 as MDHEN and CDR2 as SYDVKM. The CDR3 DNA reads as TGTGCCAGCAGAGCCGGGACAGGCTCAAACGGGAACACTGAAGCTTTCTTT. As protein: CASRAGTGSNGNTEAFF.

V gene TRBV4-3 combines with J gene TRBJ2-1, with 8 bases aligning to TRBD1. This CDR3 is built from 17 residues. Germline V lookup: CDR1 LGHNA, CDR2 YSLEER. V shed 5 bases and J 10 bases; nucleotides not matched to a gene: 19. CDR3 bases: TGCGCCAGCAGCTCGCAACTACAGGGGGTAACGGTCAACGAGCAGTTCTTC. As protein: CASSSQLQGVTVNEQFF.

The genes are TRBV6-1 and TRBJ1-3; no firm D call. The CDR3 has 15 amino acids. V gave up 2 bases and J gave up 0 bases, with 8 bases separating them. Germline V gene data show CDR1 as MNHNS and CDR2 as SASEGT. The DNA of the CDR3 is TGTGCCAGCAGTGAAACAGTGTCCTCTGGAAACACCATATATTTT. Protein: CASSETVSSGNTIYF.

The CDR3 region has the DNA TGTGCCAGCAGTCCTATCACCCCCGACGACAGGGTCGGAAACACCATATATTTT. Translation gives CASSPITPDDRVGNTIYF. J is TRBJ1-3 and V is TRBV28; 7 bases map to TRBD1. Per the germline V gene, CDR1 is MDHEN and CDR2 is SYDVKM. The CDR3 loop spans 18 amino acids. V gave up 5 bases and J gave up 4 bases; unmatched junction bases: 17.

The genes are TRBV10-1 and TRBJ2-1, with 10 bases fitting TRBD1. CDR3 length: 15 residues. Germline V gives CDR1 WNHNN, CDR2 SYGVQD (reference sequence). The V and J ends lost 2 bases and 9 bases, in that order; junction bases with no gene match: 7. The CDR3 here is CASSEQRQGAFEQFF. The CDR3, as DNA: TGCGCCAGCAGTGAGCAAAGACAGGGGGCATTTGAGCAGTTCTTC.

The chain carries TRBV18 and TRBJ1-4; unclear D gene. The CDR3 loop spans 14 amino acids. Trimming took 4 bases from V and 5 from J, leaving 11 bases between them. In germline, CDR1 is KGHSH, CDR2 LQKENI. Here the CDR3 reads CASSLSGANEKLFF. The CDR3 DNA follows: TGTGCCAGCTCACTTTCGGGAGCCAATGAAAAACTGTTTTTT.

The V gene is TRBV7-2, the J gene TRBJ2-2; 11 bases are shared with TRBD2. V gave up 5 bases and J gave up 0 bases; unmatched junction bases: 11. The CDR3 extends over 19 amino acids. Germline V gene lookup returns CDR1 SGHTA and CDR2 FQGNSA. CDR3 sequence: CASSPRGSGRGSNTGELFF. The CDR3 region has the DNA TGTGCCAGCAGCCCCCGTGGTAGCGGGAGGGGGTCGAACACCGGGGAGCTGTTTTTT.

V usage is TRBV2 and J usage is TRBJ1-3, with D unresolved. V gave up 6 bases and J gave up 9 bases, with 15 bases separating them. The germline V gene has CDR1 SNHLY and CDR2 FYNNEI. The CDR3 has 13 amino acids. The CDR3 DNA sequence: TGTGCCAGCAGCGCCAGCGTGGTCGGCACCATATATTTT. Its protein product is CASSASVVGTIYF.

The chain joins TRBV18 to TRBJ2-5, with D uncertain. The CDR3 covers 11 residues. Germline loops: CDR1 KGHSH, CDR2 LQKENI. Trimming removed 3 bases at V and 5 bases at J, with 4 bases between. CDR3 DNA: TGTGCCAGCTCACCGGGTGAGACCCAGTACTTC. It encodes CASSPGETQYF.

This chain uses TRBV4-3 with TRBJ1-2; perhaps TRBD1 as D (5 bases). The V end was cut by 3 bases, the J end by 4 bases, with 24 bases between. Per the germline V gene, CDR1 is LGHNA and CDR2 is YSLEER. The CDR3 consists of 18 residues. CDR3 amino acids: CASSQSGGSRGAFYGYTF. The CDR3 DNA sequence: TGCGCCAGCAGCCAGTCCGGCGGGAGCCGAGGGGCTTTCTATGGCTACACCTTC.

This chain connects TRBV7-9 to TRBJ2-1; 11 bases are shared with TRBD2. Germline V CDR1 and CDR2: SEHNR, FQNEAQ (reference sequence). The CDR3 totals 16 residues. V lost 6 bases and J lost 7; bases outside the gene matches: 11. CDR3 in DNA: TGTGCCAGCAGTTCAAGACTAGCGGGGCCTTCGAATGAGCAGTTCTTC. It encodes CASSSRLAGPSNEQFF. The entire variable domain, with the rest obtained from reference TRBV7-9 and TRBJ2-1, is as follows: DTGVSQNPRHKITKRGQNVTFRCDPISEHNRLYWYRQTLGQGPEFLTYFQNEAQLEKSRLLSDRFSAERPKGSFSTLEIQRTEQGDSAMYLCASSSRLAGPSNEQFFGPGTRLTVL.

The chain is built from TRBV2 and TRBJ2-1, with D perhaps TRBD1 (5 bases). Between the trimmed V and J ends, which lost 4 bases and 6 bases, there was a span of 13 bases. Germline loops: CDR1 SNHLY, CDR2 FYNNEI. CDR3 length equals 14 residues. The CDR3: CASSVVRTSNEQFF. CDR3 DNA sequence: TGTGCCAGCAGTGTAGTGAGGACATCCAATGAGCAGTTCTTC. The complete variable domain, with remaining parts taken from reference TRBV2 and TRBJ2-1, reads EPEVTQTPSHQVTQMGQEVILRCVPISNHLYFYWYRQILGQKVEFLVSFYNNEISEKSEIFDDQFSVERPDGSNFTLKIRSTKLEDSAMYFCASSVVRTSNEQFFGPGTRLTVL.

The chain uses TRBV6-6 and TRBJ1-4; D ambiguous. Trimming shortened V by 6 bases and J by 5 bases, and 7 bases separated the two germline ends. The CDR3 has 12 residues. CDR1 MNHNY and CDR2 SVGAGI come from the germline V gene (reference sequence). The CDR3 DNA reads as TGTGCCAGCAGCCGTGGCAATGAAAAACTGTTTTTT. It specifies CASSRGNEKLFF.